The rows below give T cell receptor beta chains drawn from one sample of a study of blood T cell repertoires in COVID-19. Method: immunoSEQ multiplex PCR; TCRdb's copy keeps in-frame clones and lacks some. The repertoire holds about 160,000 clones, with approximately 88% as singletons. What was sequenced was peripheral blood. These receptors came from a woman aged 60 to 75 who had recovered from COVID-19. Each CDR3 is given with its conserved first and last residue. D genes are given only for firm matches. Only some rows state a clone size, as once, few, many or a class for expanded clones.

>TRBV10-3|TRBJ1-1|.|.
CAISESNRYTEAFF
TGTGCCATCAGTGAGTCAAACAGGTATACTGAAGCTTTCTTT
>TRBV5-1|TRBJ2-7|.|.
CASSLGSRGTPYEQYF
TGCGCCAGCAGCTTGGGATCGCGGGGCACCCCCTACGAGCAGTACTTC
>TRBV24-1|TRBJ2-3|TRBD1|.
CATSDLQGQGLDTQYF
TGTGCCACCAGTGATTTGCAGGGACAGGGATTGGATACGCAGTATTTT
>TRBV5-1|TRBJ2-7|TRBD1|.
CASSPGQGAYEQYF
TGCGCCAGCAGTCCGGGACAGGGGGCGTACGAGCAGTACTTC
>TRBV4-2|TRBJ2-7|TRBD1|.
CASSPIVRQGALSEQYF
TGTGCCAGCAGCCCTATTGTCCGTCAGGGGGCGTTATCCGAGCAGTACTTC
>TRBV10-3|TRBJ2-1|TRBD1|.
CATQRRSTGAVNEQFF
TGTGCCACGCAACGCCGCAGCACAGGGGCAGTCAATGAGCAGTTCTTC
>TRBV6-5|TRBJ1-5|.|once
CASSSDGERPQHF
TGTGCCAGCAGTTCGGACGGGGAGAGGCCCCAGCATTTT
>TRBV28|TRBJ2-5|.|once
CASSSTGIAETQYF
TGTGCCAGCAGTTCAACAGGGATAGCAGAGACCCAGTACTTC
>TRBV19|TRBJ2-5|TRBD1|.
CASRGWGQGSETQYF
TGTGCCAGTAGGGGTTGGGGACAGGGGTCGGAGACCCAGTACTTC
>TRBV6-6|TRBJ1-6|.|.
CASKAGDSPLHF
TGTGCCTCGAAGGCAGGGGACTCACCCCTCCACTTT
>TRBV6-5|TRBJ2-3|TRBD2|.
CASSYSAGGADTQYF
TGTGCCAGCAGTTACTCAGCGGGGGGGGCAGATACGCAGTATTTT
>TRBV5-1|TRBJ2-7|TRBD1|.
CASRPGQQVRSYEQYF
TGCGCCAGCAGACCGGGACAGCAAGTTCGGTCCTACGAGCAGTACTTC
>TRBV19|TRBJ2-5|.|many
CASSIAGQETQYF
TGTGCCAGTAGTATAGCAGGGCAAGAGACCCAGTACTTC
>TRBV7-2|TRBJ1-1|TRBD1|.
CASSVQGDRGTEAFF
TGTGCCAGCAGCGTGCAGGGGGACAGGGGCACTGAAGCTTTCTTT
>TRBV19|TRBJ2-3|TRBD2|.
CASSIRLAELTDTQYF
TGTGCCAGTAGTATACGACTAGCGGAACTCACAGATACGCAGTATTTT
>TRBV9|TRBJ2-5|TRBD2|.
CASSAWGGETQYF
TGTGCCAGCAGCGCCTGGGGGGGAGAGACCCAGTACTTC
>TRBV6-5|TRBJ2-1|TRBD2|.
CASSHSGGAKGEQFF
TGTGCCAGCAGTCATAGCGGGGGGGCGAAGGGTGAGCAGTTCTTC
>TRBV5-6|TRBJ2-7|TRBD1|.
CASSPDRQGIYEQYF
TGTGCCAGCAGCCCGGACCGACAGGGGATCTACGAGCAGTACTTC
>TRBV7-3|TRBJ2-1|TRBD2|.
CASSLESGGARNEQFF
TGTGCCAGCAGCTTAGAGAGCGGGGGGGCGAGAAATGAGCAGTTCTTC
>TRBV28|TRBJ2-7|.|.
CASSLGPAARGEQYF
TGTGCCAGCAGTTTGGGTCCAGCCGCTCGAGGAGAGCAGTACTTC
>TRBV5-8|TRBJ1-4|TRBD1|.
CASSLGTGDEKLFF
TGTGCCAGCAGCTTGGGGACAGGGGACGAAAAACTGTTTTTT
>TRBV4-3|TRBJ2-1|TRBD2|.
CASSQIGGTYNEQFF
TGCGCCAGCAGCCAAATCGGGGGGACCTACAATGAGCAGTTCTTC
>TRBV11-2|TRBJ1-2|TRBD1|.
CASSPGTGYGYTF
TGTGCCAGCAGCCCCGGGACAGGCTATGGCTACACCTTC
>TRBV18|TRBJ2-1|TRBD2|.
CASSPKGLAGSYNEQFF
TGTGCCAGCTCACCAAAAGGCCTAGCGGGCTCCTACAATGAGCAGTTCTTC
>TRBV19|TRBJ1-5|.|once
CASSPPPGRSGNQPQHF
TGTGCCAGTAGTCCTCCTCCAGGGAGGTCCGGCAATCAGCCCCAGCATTTT
>TRBV21-1|TRBJ1-1|.|.
CASSKADRPADTEAFF
TGTGCCAGCAGCAAAGCTGACCGCCCCGCGGACACTGAAGCTTTCTTT
>TRBV15|TRBJ1-2|.|.
CATSSLANYGYTF
TGTGCCACCAGTAGCCTGGCCAACTATGGCTACACCTTC
>TRBV19|TRBJ2-2|TRBD2|.
CASSLGLAGGLDTGELFF
TGTGCCAGTAGTCTGGGACTAGCGGGGGGGTTAGACACCGGGGAGCTGTTTTTT
>TRBV11-3|TRBJ2-1|.|few
CASTTSGNEQFF
TGTGCCAGCACCACAAGCGGCAATGAGCAGTTCTTC
>TRBV7-9|TRBJ2-5|TRBD1|.
CASSFWTGGEETQYF
TGTGCCAGCAGCTTTTGGACAGGGGGCGAGGAGACCCAGTACTTC
>TRBV3-1/TRBV3-2|TRBJ2-2|TRBD1|once
CASSPTGGRDTGELFF
TGTGCCAGCAGTCCTACAGGGGGCCGGGACACCGGGGAGCTGTTTTTT
>TRBV19|TRBJ2-1|TRBD1|.
CASSIRDRGPRSSYNEQFF
TGTGCCAGTAGTATCCGGGACAGGGGGCCTAGGAGCTCCTACAATGAGCAGTTCTTC
>TRBV18|TRBJ1-6|.|few
CASSPGGYNSPLHF
TGTGCCAGCTCACCAGGAGGGTATAATTCACCCCTCCACTTT
>TRBV28|TRBJ1-1|.|.
CASKSRTAVTEAFF
TGTGCCAGCAAGTCCAGGACAGCCGTCACTGAAGCTTTCTTT
>TRBV19|TRBJ1-5|TRBD1|.
CASSVRQGRNQPQHF
TGTGCCAGTAGTGTTCGACAGGGACGCAATCAGCCCCAGCATTTT
>TRBV4-3|TRBJ2-2|TRBD2|.
CASSQVSGGAGTGELFF
TGCGCCAGCAGCCAGGTCAGCGGGGGGGCCGGCACCGGGGAGCTGTTTTTT
>TRBV7-3|TRBJ2-3|TRBD1|.
CASSSGQGRTDTQYF
TGTGCCAGCAGCTCGGGACAGGGGCGCACAGATACGCAGTATTTT
>TRBV2|TRBJ1-1|TRBD1|.
CASSGGQKLEAFF
TGTGCCAGCAGTGGGGGACAGAAACTCGAAGCTTTCTTT
>TRBV11-1|TRBJ2-1|TRBD2|.
CASSLGLAERYNEQFF
TGTGCCAGCAGCTTAGGACTAGCGGAGCGGTACAATGAGCAGTTCTTC
>TRBV5-1|TRBJ1-5|.|.
CASSLTVNQPQHF
TGCGCCAGCAGCTTGACAGTTAATCAGCCCCAGCATTTT
>TRBV28|TRBJ2-7|.|.
CASSLLARDGEQYF
TGTGCCAGCAGCCTCTTGGCCAGGGATGGCGAGCAGTACTTC